These 31 T cell receptor beta chains were all obtained from the same sample, sequenced in a study of tumor-infiltrating lymphocytes in localized non-small cell lung cancer. Data came from immunoSEQ multiplex PCR; TCRdb stores just in-frame clones and leaves some out. The data hold about 9,500 clones, with approximately 75% observed a single time. The specimen was lung tumor tissue. The source is a human donor with non-small cell lung cancer.

The chain uses TRBV27 and TRBJ2-7, with D possibly matching TRBD2 (5 bases). The CDR3 is 15 amino acids. In germline, CDR1 is MNHEY, CDR2 SMNVEV (reference sequence). The V end was cut by 2 bases, the J end by 0 bases, with 11 bases between. The CDR3 reads CASSLGSASSYEQYF. The CDR3 DNA reads as TGTGCCAGCAGTTTAGGGAGCGCAAGCTCCTACGAGCAGTACTTC.

There are a few counts of this clone. The chain combines TRBV5-8 with TRBJ2-3; no reliable D call. Germline V gene lookup returns CDR1 SGHTS and CDR2 YDEGEE. Trimming shortened V by 4 bases and J by 2 bases, and 14 bases separated the two germline ends. The CDR3 totals 15 residues. CDR3 in amino acids: CASSLQYPLTDTQYF. The CDR3 DNA reads TGTGCCAGCAGCCTCCAATACCCTCTCACAGATACGCAGTATTTT.

The chain links TRBV23-1 to TRBJ2-7; D unresolved. TRBV23-1 is labeled an ORF, and its function is uncertain. V was pared by 5 bases and J by 2 bases, with 22 bases between. The length of the CDR3 is 17 residues. CDR3 sequence reads: CASSWFPEAPRTYEQYF. The CDR3 bases are TGCGCCAGCAGTTGGTTTCCCGAGGCACCTCGAACCTACGAGCAGTACTTC.

V gene TRBV5-4 combines with J gene TRBJ2-2; D tentatively fits TRBD1 or TRBD2 (6 bases each). The CDR3 extends over 18 amino acids. V was pared by 4 bases and J by 0 bases, with 19 bases between. Germline V gene data show CDR1 as SGHNT and CDR2 as YYREEE (reference sequence). CDR3 protein: CASSRWGAGVSNTGELFF. The CDR3 DNA follows: TGTGCCAGCAGCCGCTGGGGGGCAGGGGTCTCGAACACCGGGGAGCTGTTTTTT.

The chain is built from TRBV10-3 and TRBJ1-1; no reliable D call. V was trimmed by 4 bases and J by 2 bases, leaving 8 bases between them. The length of the CDR3 is 13 residues. Germline-derived CDR1 and CDR2 are ENHRY and SYGVKD. The CDR3 region is CAISGQSNTEAFF. For the CDR3, the DNA is TGTGCCATCAGTGGACAATCAAACACTGAAGCTTTCTTT.

This chain joins TRBV6-5 and TRBJ2-5; D is uncertain. V lost 0 bases, J lost 5 bases, and 10 bases lay in between. The V gene's germline CDR1 is MNHEY and CDR2 SVGAGI. The CDR3 contains 14 residues. The CDR3, as DNA: TGTGCCAGCAGTTACTCTGGGGTCCCGGAGACCCAGTACTTC. Translation gives CASSYSGVPETQYF.

V gene TRBV18 combines with J gene TRBJ1-5, with a weak D call TRBD1 (5 bases). Trimming took off 3 bases at V and 2 bases at J, with 14 bases between the two ends. Germline CDR1 KGHSH, CDR2 LQKENI. The CDR3 covers 16 residues. The CDR3 loop is CASSPGGGGGNQPQHF. CDR3 in DNA: TGTGCCAGCTCACCCGGGGGAGGAGGTGGCAATCAGCCCCAGCATTTT.

This clone was detected only a few times. This chain links TRBV10-3 with TRBJ2-6; perhaps TRBD1 as D (5 bases). The CDR3 is 14 amino acids. Germline V CDR1 and CDR2: ENHRY, SYGVKD. With 3 bases removed from V and 6 bases from J, the gap between germline ends came to 9 bases. DNA of the CDR3: TGTGCCATCAGTGATGACAGCCCGGCCAACGTCCTGACTTTC. It is translated as CAISDDSPANVLTF.

The rearrangement joins TRBV29-1 to TRBJ1-1; D is possibly TRBD1 (6 bases). The CDR3 is made up of 17 amino acids. CDR1 is SQVTM, CDR2 ANQGSEA, per germline. Trimming took 1 base from V and 1 from J, leaving 19 bases between them. This chain's CDR3 is CSVEGPRDRSRNTEAFF. The DNA for the CDR3 is TGCAGCGTTGAAGGCCCTCGAGACAGGTCGAGGAACACTGAAGCTTTCTTT.

The chain links TRBV7-9 to TRBJ2-7, with 7 bases fitting TRBD1. Trimming removed 5 bases from V and 0 bases from J; junction bases left unmatched: 7. Per the germline V gene, CDR1 is SEHNR and CDR2 is FQNEAQ (reference sequence). The CDR3 is made up of 15 amino acids. CDR3 sequence reads: CASSPGQEHSYEQYF. CDR3 DNA: TGTGCCAGCAGCCCCGGACAGGAACACTCCTACGAGCAGTACTTC.

The rearrangement joins TRBV5-6 to TRBJ2-1; D unclear. The length of the CDR3 is 11 residues. CDR1 SGHDT and CDR2 YYEEEE come from the germline V gene. V lost 0 bases to trimming and J lost 9 bases, with 4 bases between them. The CDR3 bases are TGTGCCAGCAGCTTGGAATTTGAGCAGTTCTTC. This codes for CASSLEFEQFF.

This clone was picked up one time. The CDR3 DNA follows: TGTGCCAGCAGCCCCACTAGCTACGAGCAGTACTTC. It translates to CASSPTSYEQYF. This chain uses TRBV7-9 with TRBJ2-7; maybe TRBD2 (5 bases). This CDR3 region has 12 residues. CDR1 is SEHNR and CDR2 is FQNEAQ in the germline V gene (reference sequence). The V end lost 5 bases, the J end lost 3 bases, and 8 bases lay between the germline ends.

This rearrangement joins TRBV5-1 to TRBJ2-3; D remains ambiguous. The CDR3 is 13 amino acids. Germline V CDR1 and CDR2: SGHRS, YFSETQ. The V and J ends lost 0 bases and 3 bases respectively, with 5 bases between them. The CDR3 loop is CASSLARTDTQYF. The CDR3 DNA is TGCGCCAGCAGCTTGGCCCGGACAGATACGCAGTATTTT.

CDR3 amino acids: CASSFGQGRGEQYF. The CDR3 DNA reads as TGCGCCAGCAGCTTCGGCCAGGGGAGGGGCGAGCAGTACTTC. The chain couples TRBV5-1 to TRBJ2-7; perhaps TRBD2 as D (7 bases). The germline gives CDR1 SGHRS, CDR2 YFSETQ. The CDR3 has 14 amino acids. V was trimmed by 2 bases and J by 6 bases, leaving 15 bases between them. The full variable domain, its missing parts supplied by reference TRBV5-1 and TRBJ2-7, is KAGVTQTPRYLIKTRGQQVTLSCSPISGHRSVSWYQQTPGQGLQFLFEYFSETQRNKGNFPGRFSGRQFSNSRSEMNVSTLELGDSALYLCASSFGQGRGEQYFGPGTRLTVT.

This clone was observed a handful of times. The rearrangement links TRBV9 to TRBJ2-3, with D possibly being TRBD1 (8 bases). Trimming left V 0 bases short and J 8 bases short, with 16 bases between. The CDR3 contains 15 residues. Germline CDR1 reads SGDLS; CDR2 reads YYNGEE. The CDR3 DNA sequence: TGTGCCAGCAGCGTAGCTTCAGGGGGCGGGGGTACGCAGTATTTT. Its translation is CASSVASGGGGTQYF.

This clone was seen a handful of times. The chain combines TRBV5-5 with TRBJ1-2, with no clear D. The CDR3 length is 13 residues. CDR1 and CDR2 (germline): SGHKS, YYEKEE (reference sequence). The V and J ends lost 3 bases and 4 bases respectively, with 10 bases between them. CDR3 sequence: CASSSDDVYGYTF. CDR3 nucleotides: TGTGCCAGCAGCTCGGACGATGTCTATGGCTACACCTTC.

V gene TRBV30 combines with J gene TRBJ1-2; a weak D match, TRBD1 (5 bases). The CDR3 has 13 amino acids. CDR1 and CDR2 from the germline V gene are GTSNPN and SVGIG (reference sequence). Trimming stripped 2 bases from V and 8 bases from J, with 15 bases between. CDR3 sequence: CAWSPGPGGGYTF. Written as DNA, the CDR3 is TGTGCCTGGAGTCCAGGGCCGGGGGGAGGCTACACCTTC.

The chain is built from TRBV5-1 and TRBJ2-1; D gene uncertain. Trimming pared 0 bases from V and 10 bases from J, leaving 11 bases between. CDR1 and CDR2 (germline): SGHRS, YFSETQ. The CDR3 sequence is 13 residues long. CDR3 residues: CASSLAGGKEQFF. The CDR3 bases are TGCGCCAGCAGCTTGGCCGGCGGAAAAGAGCAGTTCTTC. Full variable domain (remainder filled in from reference TRBV5-1 and TRBJ2-1): KAGVTQTPRYLIKTRGQQVTLSCSPISGHRSVSWYQQTPGQGLQFLFEYFSETQRNKGNFPGRFSGRQFSNSRSEMNVSTLELGDSALYLCASSLAGGKEQFFGPGTRLTVL.

The chain recombines TRBV7-8 with TRBJ1-6; no reliable D call. This CDR3 comprises 14 residues. Trimming shortened V by 1 base and J by 5 bases, and 6 bases separated the two germline ends. Germline V lookup: CDR1 SGHVS, CDR2 FQNEAQ. Written as DNA, the CDR3 is TGTGCCAGCAGCTTAGGCACCGATAATTCACCCCTCCACTTT. Residues: CASSLGTDNSPLHF.

This clone was picked up a small number of times. V and J are TRBV14 and TRBJ2-7, with TRBD1 identical over 7 bases. Unmatched junction bases numbered 13, after V lost 3 bases and J lost 2 bases. CDR3 length: 17 amino acids. Germline V gene lookup returns CDR1 SGHDN and CDR2 FVKESK. CDR3 DNA: TGTGCCAGCAGCCACCCGGACAGGTCGAAAACTCCCTACGAGCAGTACTTC. This codes for CASSHPDRSKTPYEQYF.

This clone is medium-sized. The chain is built from TRBV4-1 and TRBJ1-5, with 9 positions matching TRBD1. The CDR3 runs 15 residues. From germline, CDR1 is MGHRA and CDR2 YSYEKL. J was trimmed by 6 bases and V by 4 bases; bases with no gene match: 7. The CDR3 sequence is CASSPPGTGSQPQHF. CDR3 coding DNA: TGCGCCAGCAGCCCGCCCGGGACAGGGAGTCAGCCCCAGCATTTT.

The chain has TRBV5-4 and TRBJ1-4; 9 nucleotides match TRBD1. Trimming cost V 4 bases and J 8 bases; bases outside gene matches: 12. Per the germline V gene, CDR1 is SGHNT and CDR2 is YYREEE (reference sequence). CDR3 length: 16 amino acids. CDR3 sequence (DNA): TGTGCCAGCAGCGTACCCGTGACAGGGGGTCACGAAAAACTGTTTTTT. It specifies CASSVPVTGGHEKLFF.

The DNA for the CDR3 is TGTGCCAGCAGCCTGACAAAGGCTACCTACGAGCAGTACTTC. Its protein is CASSLTKATYEQYF. The genes are TRBV6-1 and TRBJ2-7; no clear D. The germline V gene encodes CDR1 MNHNS and CDR2 SASEGT. This CDR3 is 14 amino acids long. V lost 6 bases, J lost 2 bases, and 14 bases lay in between.

The chain couples TRBV7-3 to TRBJ1-1, with 9 bases fitting TRBD1. The germline V gene has CDR1 SGHTA and CDR2 FQGTGA. J lost 8 bases, V lost 2 bases, and 3 bases had no gene match. This CDR3 has 13 amino acids. CDR3 bases: TGTGCCAGCAGCTTATCAGACAGGGGGGAAGCTTTCTTT. This codes for CASSLSDRGEAFF.

V gene TRBV29-1 combines with J gene TRBJ2-2, with D tentatively TRBD2 (7 bases). The V gene lost 7 bases and the J gene lost 3 bases, with 15 bases spanning the gap. This CDR3 is built from 14 residues. Germline loops: CDR1 SQVTM, CDR2 ANQGSEA. The DNA of the CDR3 is TGCAGCGCGAAAGGGGGGGGTGACACCGGGGAGCTGTTTTTT. It translates to CSAKGGGDTGELFF.

In the case of this clone: One junction end does not reproduce the germline sequence, and a read error may be involved. The J gene is TRBJ2-5, the V gene TRBV29-1; possible D gene TRBD1, 5 bases. CDR3 length: 12 residues. CDR1 is SQVTM and CDR2 is ANQGSEA in the germline V gene. CDR3 coding DNA: TGCAGCGCTGAGGTTGGGGCAGAGACCCGGTACTTC. As protein: CSAEVGAETRYF.

V usage is TRBV6-6 and J usage is TRBJ1-5; TRBD1 matches at 7 bases. V gave up 4 bases and J gave up 3 bases; unmatched junction bases: 9. CDR3 length equals 16 residues. Germline assignment: CDR1 MNHNY and CDR2 SVGAGI (reference sequence). CDR3 amino acids: CASSSGGAHLNQPQHF. The CDR3 coding sequence is TGTGCCAGCAGTTCAGGGGGGGCCCACCTCAATCAGCCCCAGCATTTT.

The V gene is TRBV5-1, the J gene TRBJ2-3, with 8 bases matching TRBD1. Germline CDR1 SGHRS, CDR2 YFSETQ. The trim removed 4 bases at V and 5 bases at J, leaving 9 bases unmatched. The CDR3 runs to 15 residues. CDR3 region: CASSIGTGSQDTQYF. The CDR3 nucleotides are TGCGCCAGCAGCATAGGGACAGGCTCCCAAGATACGCAGTATTTT.

This clone appeared once. V is TRBV5-4 and J is TRBJ2-1, with D possibly being TRBD1 (6 bases). The V end was cut by 3 bases, the J end by 7 bases, with 17 bases between. Germline V gives CDR1 SGHNT, CDR2 YYREEE (reference sequence). The CDR3 has 15 amino acids. The CDR3 nucleotides read TGTGCCAGCAGCTCGAAACAGGGTCTTTTAAATGAGCAGTTCTTC. Protein product: CASSSKQGLLNEQFF.

The chain has TRBV14 and TRBJ2-2; D unclear. Trimming shortened V by 5 bases and J by 4 bases, and 17 bases separated the two germline ends. Looked up from germline, CDR1 is SGHDN and CDR2 is FVKESK. This CDR3 region has 16 residues. CDR3 sequence reads: CASSRSVRSFTGELFF. CDR3 coding DNA: TGTGCCAGCAGCAGATCCGTCCGGAGTTTCACCGGGGAGCTGTTTTTT.

J is TRBJ1-1 and V is TRBV5-1; TRBD1 aligns across 7 bases. The germline V gene has CDR1 SGHRS and CDR2 YFSETQ. The V segment lost 6 bases and the J segment 0 bases; nucleotides outside the gene matches: 2. The CDR3 length is 13 residues. CDR3 nucleotides: TGCGCCAGCACAACAGGGGTGAACACTGAAGCTTTCTTT. Amino acids: CASTTGVNTEAFF.